This TCR beta chain was captured in a study of blood T cell repertoires in COVID-19. Study-level background: Donors in the United States, Italy and Spain gave samples during acute or convalescent COVID-19. PBMCs, B-cell-depleted T cells, or T cells were the source of the cDNA or gDNA that made up the material.

In the original workflow: Reference gene primer amplification gave nucleated cell count estimates. Only in-frame clones appear in the TCRdb table, and some are missing; sequencing was by immunoSEQ multiplex PCR. Clonal size and the V and J genes are those of that table, whereas D and trimming came from the DNA. The data show about 160,000 clones, 75% to 90% seen once. Germline V lookup: CDR1 SGHNT, CDR2 YENEEA. With 5 bases clipped from V and 8 bases from J, the junction kept 12 bases outside the gene matches. This CDR3 region has 15 residues. Material for sequencing was peripheral blood. The TCR comes from a human donor with acute or convalescent COVID-19. The donor label of this sample is uncertain. The J gene is TRBJ1-2, the V gene TRBV11-3; 9 bases match TRBD1. Here the CDR3 DNA reads TGTGCCAGCAGCCTGCGCGAGGGACAGGGAGGAGGCTACACCTTC. Translated, it gives CASSLREGQGGGYTF.